The 28 T cell receptor beta chains reported below all come from one sample, sequenced in a study of metastatic and nonmetastatic thyroid tumors. TCRdb re-called clones via MiXCR from the PCR reads. The sample comprises 30,000 to 40,000 clones, 21% of which are singletons, and over 2.5% rests with the top ten. Thyroid surgery had not been preceded by any treatment in any patient. The sequenced material came from tumor tissue. Every receptor here comes from a male donor with papillary thyroid cancer or a benign thyroid nodule (not recorded which). Some clones in this sample may be carry-over from other donors' samples.

This clone appeared many times. This rearrangement joins TRBV20-1 to TRBJ2-5, with 8 positions matching TRBD1. CDR3 length: 13 residues. Germline V gene sequence: CDR1 DFQATT, CDR2 SNEGSKA (reference sequence). V shed 5 bases, J shed 3 bases, and the junction held 5 bases outside the gene matches. CDR3 coding DNA: TGCAGTGCTGCGAAGACAGGGGAAGAGACCCAGTACTTC. Protein product: CSAAKTGEETQYF.

This chain connects TRBV11-1 to TRBJ2-3; D assignment may be TRBD1 or TRBD2 (5 bases each). Germline V lookup: CDR1 SGHAT, CDR2 FQDESV (reference sequence). This CDR3 has 16 residues. V lost 5 bases and J 0 bases, leaving 15 bases between the germline ends. The chain's CDR3 is CASSLGTGLSTDTQYF. CDR3 DNA sequence: TGTGCCAGCAGCCTAGGGACGGGCCTTAGCACAGATACGCAGTATTTT.

This clone was seen at least ten times. The chain uses TRBV5-6 and TRBJ1-2; 11 positions match TRBD1. V lost 3 bases to trimming and J lost 7 bases; unmatched junction nucleotides: 2. The CDR3 length is 13 residues. CDR1 is SGHDT, CDR2 YYEEEE, per germline. CDR3 sequence: CASSWDRGTGYTF. CDR3 nucleotides: TGTGCCAGCAGCTGGGACAGGGGGACTGGCTACACCTTC.

This clone was counted many times. V usage is TRBV6-6 and J usage is TRBJ2-3; D uncertain. V was clipped by 1 base and J by 2 bases, with 7 bases between them. The CDR3 sequence is 14 residues long. Germline V gives CDR1 MNHNY, CDR2 SVGAGI (reference sequence). The CDR3 protein is CASSYLANTDTQYF. CDR3 sequence (DNA): TGTGCCAGCAGTTACTTAGCCAACACAGATACGCAGTATTTT.

This clone was recorded at least ten times. This sequence joins TRBV5-8 and TRBJ1-2; the D is unclear. The CDR3 spans 15 residues. The ends were cut back, 2 bases at V and 5 bases at J, with 16 bases in the middle. In germline, CDR1 is SGHTS, CDR2 YDEGEE. The CDR3 DNA sequence: TGTGCCAGCAGCTTTATAGACGACCGGCGGTATGGCTACACCTTC. Protein product: CASSFIDDRRYGYTF. Filled out from reference TRBV5-8 and TRBJ1-2, the complete variable domain reads EAGVTQSPTHLIKTRGQQATLRCSPISGHTSVYWYQQALGLGLQFLLWYDEGEERNRGNFPPRFSGRQFPNYSSELNVNALELEDSALYLCASSFIDDRRYGYTFGSGTRLTVV.

This clone was seen a handful of times. The chain recombines TRBV19 with TRBJ2-1; TRBD1 might be the D (6 bases). CDR1 and CDR2 (germline): LNHDA, SQIVND (reference sequence). The CDR3 covers 17 residues. The V end lost 3 bases, the J end lost 1 base, and 16 bases lay between the germline ends. In nucleotides, the CDR3 is TGTGCCAGTAGTATGCATAGACAGGTAACGTCCTACAATGAGCAGTTCTTC. It is translated as CASSMHRQVTSYNEQFF.

This clone was seen repeatedly, ten times or more. The rearrangement uses TRBV12-3 or TRBV12-4 and TRBJ2-7, with 7 positions matching TRBD2. The CDR3 consists of 14 residues. V lost 3 bases and J lost 0; bases outside the gene matches: 2. CDR3: CASSLSGGSYEQYF. The CDR3 DNA reads as TGTGCCAGCAGTTTGTCGGGGGGCTCCTACGAGCAGTACTTC.

This chain links TRBV20-1 with TRBJ2-5; 8 bases are a match to TRBD2. Germline CDR1 reads DFQATT; CDR2 reads SNEGSKA (reference sequence). This CDR3 is built from 14 residues. The ends lost 4 bases at V and 6 bases at J; junction bases unmatched: 10. DNA for the CDR3: TGCAGTGCTAACATAGGACTAGCCGTGCAGACCCAGTACTTC. It specifies CSANIGLAVQTQYF.

As regards this clone: A much larger clone is a single base away; this may be a read error. The V call is TRBV20-1, the J call TRBJ2-3; weak D call: TRBD2 (5 bases). The germline V and J ends were trimmed by 5 bases and 4 bases, with 16 bases remaining between them. CDR1 is DFQATT and CDR2 is SNEGSKA in the germline V gene (reference sequence). The CDR3 consists of 14 residues. CDR3 sequence: CSAEAVGGPDTQYF. DNA for the CDR3: TGCAGTGCTGAAGCAGTAGGCGGGCCAGATACGCAGTATTTT.

This clone was counted at least ten times. Because the CDR3 is missing its conserved closing phenylalanine or tryptophan, this is likely a read error. The limits of the CDR3 on the DNA are not certain, so only TCRdb's listed CDR3 is given. Other DNA sequences in the same sample also yield this CDR3. J is TRBJ2-1 and V is TRBV7-2; the table's D call, TRBD2, has no DNA check behind it. With termini counted, the CDR3 has 9 amino acids. The V gene's germline CDR1 is SGHTA and CDR2 FQGNSA. The CDR3 sequence is CASSPGLAG.

The chain couples TRBV20-1 to TRBJ1-1, with D uncertain. CDR1 is DFQATT and CDR2 is SNEGSKA in the germline V gene (reference sequence). Trimming took 0 bases from V and 5 from J, leaving 22 bases between them. This CDR3 has 17 amino acids. In DNA, the CDR3 is TGCAGTGCTAGAGATTCGTCCAATGTCAACAGTAAGACTGAAGCTTTCTTT. Translation gives CSARDSSNVNSKTEAFF.

Worth noting for this clone: The junction and the germline gene differ at one end; a read error may be behind it. The chain is built from TRBV5-1 and TRBJ2-5; D possibly corresponds to TRBD1 (6 bases). The germline CDR1 and CDR2 sequences are SGHRS and YFSETQ. The CDR3 is 16 residues long. The CDR3 bases are TGCGCCAGCAGCTTGGTGGGGGCAGCGGCCCAAGATACCCAGTACTTC. Protein product: CASSLVGAAAQDTQYF.

As regards this clone: A read error may explain this, as a much larger clone is one base away. The chain is built from TRBV11-1 and TRBJ2-3; D possibly matches TRBD1 or TRBD2 (5 bases each). From germline, CDR1 is SGHAT and CDR2 FQDESV (reference sequence). The CDR3 is 16 residues long. Trimming removed 4 bases at V and 3 bases at J, with 17 bases between. This chain's CDR3 is CASSSKDGTHTDTQYF. In DNA, the CDR3 is TGTGCCAGCAGCTCAAAGGACGGGACGCATACAGATACGCAGTATTTT. Drawing the rest from reference TRBV11-1 and TRBJ2-3, the complete variable domain is EAEVAQSPRYKITEKSQAVAFWCDPISGHATLYWYRQILGQGPELLVQFQDESVVDDSQLPKDRFSAERLKGVDSTLKIQPAELGDSAMYLCASSSKDGTHTDTQYFGPGTRLTVL.

At least ten counts were recorded for this clone. The genes are TRBV12-3 or TRBV12-4 and TRBJ1-1; 9 positions agree with TRBD1. V was pared by 1 base and J by 4 bases, with 4 bases of the junction left unmatched. The CDR3 is 15 residues long. Here the CDR3 DNA reads TGTGCCAGCAGTTTAGGGGGACAGGGTGGCACTGAAGCTTTCTTT. Its translation is CASSLGGQGGTEAFF.

This clone was seen ten or more times. The chain employs TRBV7-9 and TRBJ2-6; D is ambiguous. The CDR3 is 20 residues long. Germline-derived CDR1 and CDR2 are SEHNR and FQNEAQ (reference sequence). The V and J ends lost 5 bases and 0 bases respectively, with 23 bases between them. CDR3 protein: CASSATVTGQKSSGANVLTF. CDR3 DNA sequence: TGTGCCAGCAGCGCCACGGTTACCGGCCAAAAAAGCTCTGGGGCCAACGTCCTGACTTTC.

This clone was counted many times. CDR3 coding DNA: TGTGCCACCAGCAGAGAGAGGGAGGTCTATGGCTACACCTTC. It specifies CATSREREVYGYTF. The chain links TRBV15 to TRBJ1-2, with D uncertain. Trimming left V 0 bases short and J 4 bases short, with 9 bases between. The CDR3 has 14 residues. CDR1 and CDR2 (germline): LNHNV, YYDKDF (reference sequence).

The table lists this clone with many counts. The J gene is TRBJ2-1, the V gene TRBV12-3 or TRBV12-4, with TRBD2 matching over 8 bases. V lost 7 bases and J lost 9; bases outside the gene matches: 14. The CDR3 contains 15 residues. In DNA, the CDR3 is TGTGCCAGCATTCTTAGCGGGATTATACGCTGTGAGCAGTTCTTC. This codes for CASILSGIIRCEQFF.

The gene calls are TRBV3-1 and TRBJ1-6; a weak D match, TRBD1 (6 bases). This CDR3 is 12 amino acids long. The germline CDR1 and CDR2 sequences are LGHDT and YNNKEL (reference sequence). Trimming took off 5 bases at V and 9 bases at J, with 8 bases between the two ends. For the CDR3, the DNA is TGTGCCAGCAGCTACAGGGCTTCACCCCTCCACTTT. This codes for CASSYRASPLHF.

A note on this clone: Its ends do not fully match the called genes, so a read error is possible. The chain has TRBV7-9 and TRBJ1-1; D is undetermined. The germline gives CDR1 SEHNR, CDR2 FQNEAQ (reference sequence). This CDR3 is 15 amino acids long. CDR3 region: CASSLVFMGYAEALF. The CDR3 DNA follows: TGTGCCAGCAGCTTAGTGTTCATGGGGTACGCTGAAGCTCTCTTT. The whole variable domain, remainder taken from reference TRBV7-9 and TRBJ1-1, is DTGVSQNPRHKITKRGQNVTFRCDPISEHNRLYWYRQTLGQGPEFLTYFQNEAQLEKSRLLSDRFSAERPKGSFSTLEIQRTEQGDSAMYLCASSLVFMGYAEALFGQGTRLTVV.

This clone is categorized as medium-sized (0.01 to 0.1%). The rearrangement joins TRBV6-1 to TRBJ2-7; D call uncertain. The CDR3 totals 13 residues. Per the germline V gene, CDR1 is MNHNS and CDR2 is SASEGT. V gave up 3 bases and J gave up 9 bases, with 15 bases separating them. The DNA of the CDR3 is TGTGCCAGCAGTGATGTGACTGCTACGAGGCAGTACTTC. The encoded protein is CASSDVTATRQYF.

The chain couples TRBV18 to TRBJ1-1; D gene ambiguous. Germline values: CDR1 KGHSH, CDR2 LQKENI. V dropped 0 bases and J dropped 7 bases, with 15 bases sitting between them. The CDR3 sequence is 15 residues long. This CDR3 is CASSPPARTDHEAFF. CDR3 nucleotide sequence: TGTGCCAGCTCACCACCCGCTAGAACCGATCATGAAGCTTTCTTT.

This clone was recorded many times. The rearrangement joins TRBV3-1 to TRBJ2-3, with 8 bases matching TRBD2. Per germline, CDR1 LGHDT and CDR2 YNNKEL (reference sequence). V gave up 5 bases and J gave up 6 bases; unmatched junction bases: 10. CDR3 size: 15 residues. The CDR3 spells CASSAPGLGADTQYF. CDR3 DNA: TGTGCCAGCAGCGCGCCGGGACTAGGTGCCGATACGCAGTATTTT.

This clone was counted only a few times. Sequence at one end of the junction differs from germline and may be a read error. V is TRBV28 and J is TRBJ1-5; 9 bases map to TRBD1. Germline V lookup: CDR1 MDHEN, CDR2 SYDVKM. The CDR3 is 14 residues long. The CDR3 region has the DNA TGTGCCAGCAGAACAACAGGGGGCAGACAGCCACAGCATTTT. Protein sequence: CASRTTGGRQPQHF.

This chain joins TRBV6-9 and TRBJ1-2, with 8 bases lining up with TRBD1. The CDR3 is 17 residues long. Germline lookup yields CDR1 MNHGY and CDR2 SVAAGI. V lost 3 bases and J lost 4; bases outside the gene matches: 13. The DNA for the CDR3 is TGTGCCAGCAGTTACTGGGCAGGGGGCCAATTGGCCTATGGCTACACCTTC. Protein product: CASSYWAGGQLAYGYTF.

Ten or more counts support this clone. The chain is built from TRBV7-3 and TRBJ2-3, with TRBD2 matching 12 bases. The J segment lost 2 bases and the V segment lost 4 bases, leaving 1 base of the junction unmatched. The CDR3 is 15 residues long. Germline V gene lookup returns CDR1 SGHTA and CDR2 FQGTGA. The CDR3 DNA is TGTGCCAGCAGCTCTAGCGGGAGGGCCACAGATACGCAGTATTTT. The encoded protein is CASSSSGRATDTQYF.

This clone was found many times. This chain joins TRBV9 and TRBJ2-1, with TRBD2 matching over 12 bases. Per the germline V gene, CDR1 is SGDLS and CDR2 is YYNGEE. V gave up 5 bases and J gave up 7 bases; unmatched junction bases: 22. The length of the CDR3 is 20 residues. Here the CDR3 reads CASRRRPSGRADLIRNEQFF. The CDR3 region has the DNA TGTGCCAGCAGACGCAGACCTAGCGGGAGGGCCGATTTAATTAGGAATGAGCAGTTCTTC.

This clone was observed many times. The chain carries TRBV3-1 and TRBJ2-7, with 7 positions matching TRBD2. The CDR3 runs 15 residues. After removal of 6 bases from V and 0 bases from J, the junction contained 8 bases not matched to a gene. Germline V gene sequence: CDR1 LGHDT, CDR2 YNNKEL (reference sequence). The chain's CDR3 is CASRKSSGVSYEQYF. CDR3 in DNA: TGTGCCAGCAGAAAGTCTAGCGGAGTCTCCTACGAGCAGTACTTC.

This clone was detected many times. CDR3 nucleotides: TGCGCCAGCAGCTTTAGCCGGGGGGGAACTGGGGCCAACGTCCTGACTTTC. Translating gives CASSFSRGGTGANVLTF. The V and J genes are TRBV5-1 and TRBJ2-6; 8 bases line up with TRBD2. The CDR3 covers 17 residues. Germline CDR1 reads SGHRS; CDR2 reads YFSETQ. V lost 2 bases to trimming and J lost 2 bases; unmatched junction nucleotides: 6.